This entry features one TCR beta chain sequence. Measured with immunoSEQ multiplex PCR; TCRdb has only the in-frame clones, and not every one. The sample carries tens of thousands of clones, roughly 89% recorded once. The record originates from a study of control samples from healthy donors and cancer patients. CDR3 size: 17 residues. Trimming took off 3 bases at V and 2 bases at J, with 19 bases between the two ends. Germline CDR1 and CDR2: KGHSH and LQKENI. J is TRBJ2-5 and V is TRBV18; the D gene is possibly TRBD2 (5 bases). The sequence was collected from a man aged 45-60 years with lung cancer. Sequenced input: PBMCs. The CDR3 loop is CASSPRAVGSEQETQYF. The CDR3 nucleotides are TGTGCCAGCTCACCTCGAGCGGTAGGGAGTGAGCAAGAGACCCAGTACTTC.